This TCR beta chain was recorded in a study of T cells in Graves' hyperthyroidism and ophthalmopathy. The CDR3 is 13 amino acids. V lost 7 bases, J lost 7 bases, and 14 bases lay in between. Looked up from germline, CDR1 is SGHAT and CDR2 is FQNNGV. Amplified regions were TCR beta CDR3 sequences from RNA transcripts. The HTBI primer set drove a first-round RT-PCR of the TCR CDR3. From the multiplex PCR reads, TCRdb called clonotypes with MiXCR, one entry per CDR3 protein. The sample shows roughly 300,000 distinct CDR3 sequences, approximately 15% of them seen only once. Remarks on this clonotype: Its antigen remains unidentified.

Those patients with uncontrolled infection, other autoimmune disease, pregnancy or lactation were excluded. The source of the PBMCs was approximately 10 ml of fresh peripheral blood. Study results and limitations: The model anticipated ophthalmopathy a median around six months pre-onset.

The rearrangement links TRBV11-2 to TRBJ2-4; D is undetermined. Sample: blood. The TCR was taken from a young woman with Graves' hyperthyroidism. CDR3 loop: CASTLNQLNIQYF. As DNA, the CDR3 is TGTGCCAGCACCCTTAACCAGTTGAACATTCAGTACTTC.